This T cell receptor beta chain came from a study of cytomegalovirus exposure and HLA in healthy donors. Overall study results and limits: A later examination showed that TCR association rates differed by HLA locus, with DRB1 most and HLA-C fewest.

The PCR ran on 60 Vbeta and 13 Jbeta primers. TCRdb's copy holds only in-frame clones and misses some; the assay was immunoSEQ multiplex PCR. The profile shows 150,000 or so clones, roughly 79% of them singletons. This clone was seen only once. Its antigen remains unknown. The sequence was obtained from a woman in her thirties or forties in good health and CMV-seronegative. Sequencing used PBMCs.

CDR3 sequence reads: CASSFGLAGGETQYF. For the CDR3, the DNA is TGTGCCAGCAGCTTCGGACTAGCGGGAGGGGAGACCCAGTACTTC. The chain employs TRBV7-3 and TRBJ2-5; 15 bases are shared with TRBD2. The V segment lost 3 bases and the J segment 5 bases; nucleotides outside the gene matches: 1. The CDR3 has 15 amino acids. The germline V gene has CDR1 SGHTA and CDR2 FQGTGA. Filled out from reference TRBV7-3 and TRBJ2-5, the complete variable domain reads GAGVSQTPSNKVTEKGKYVELRCDPISGHTALYWYRQSLGQGPEFLIYFQGTGAADDSGLPNDRFFAVRPEGSVSTLKIQRTERGDSAVYLCASSFGLAGGETQYFGPGTRLLVL.